What follows are 25 T cell receptor beta chains derived from one specimen sequenced in a study of blood T cell repertoires in COVID-19. Some clones are missing from TCRdb's copy, which holds only in-frame ones; the method was immunoSEQ multiplex PCR. The sample carries under 200,000 clones, about 88% recorded once. Sequencing used peripheral blood. The receptors shown here come from a man aged 25 to 40 with active or convalescent COVID-19.

The CDR3 protein is CSAVGFGGTEAFF. The CDR3 DNA is TGCAGCGCTGTCGGGTTCGGGGGAACTGAAGCTTTCTTT. V gene TRBV29-1 combines with J gene TRBJ1-1, with TRBD1 as a possible D gene (5 bases). Germline CDR1 is SQVTM and CDR2 is ANQGSEA. V lost 7 bases to trimming and J lost 5 bases, with 17 bases between them. CDR3 length: 13 residues.

The V gene is TRBV2, the J gene TRBJ2-7; TRBD1 agrees at 9 bases. The CDR3 has 13 amino acids. In germline, CDR1 is SNHLY, CDR2 FYNNEI. After removal of 9 bases from V and 5 bases from J, the junction contained 8 bases not matched to a gene. CDR3 in amino acids: CARGTGLGDEQYF. CDR3 sequence (DNA): TGTGCCAGGGGGACAGGGCTCGGTGACGAGCAGTACTTC.

The chain carries TRBV24-1 and TRBJ2-5; a weak D match, TRBD2 (6 bases). V lost 1 base and J lost 4, with 15 bases in between. Germline V CDR1 and CDR2: KGHDR, SFDVKD. The length of the CDR3 is 16 residues. CDR3 DNA: TGTGCCACCAGTGATTTCCTGGGGGGAGGAGGAGAGACCCAGTACTTC. As protein: CATSDFLGGGGETQYF.

This clone was seen a single time. The chain is built from TRBV7-2 and TRBJ1-2, with D maybe TRBD1 (6 bases). This CDR3 is built from 13 residues. The germline V gene has CDR1 SGHTA and CDR2 FQGNSA. Trimming cost V 6 bases and J 2 bases, with 10 bases left between them. In DNA form, the CDR3 reads TGTGCCAGCAGACCAGGACAGAACTATGGCTACACCTTC. It codes for CASRPGQNYGYTF.

The chain couples TRBV30 to TRBJ2-1; 10 bases are shared with TRBD2. The J segment lost 4 bases and the V segment lost 3 bases, leaving 3 bases of the junction unmatched. This CDR3 has 14 residues. The germline V gene has CDR1 GTSNPN and CDR2 SVGIG (reference sequence). DNA of the CDR3: TGTGCCTGGAGACCTAGCGGGAGATACAATGAGCAGTTCTTC. It encodes CAWRPSGRYNEQFF.

The V gene is TRBV7-9, the J gene TRBJ2-6; D perhaps matches TRBD2 (7 bases). This CDR3 has 19 amino acids. V was trimmed by 4 bases and J by 0 bases, leaving 19 bases between them. Germline values: CDR1 SEHNR, CDR2 FQNEAQ (reference sequence). The CDR3 loop is CASSWDGGPSYSGANVLTF. The CDR3 nucleotides read TGTGCCAGCAGCTGGGACGGGGGGCCTAGTTACTCTGGGGCCAACGTCCTGACTTTC.

The V and J genes are TRBV5-1 and TRBJ2-1, with D tentatively TRBD1 (5 bases). The CDR3 is 15 residues long. Germline lookup yields CDR1 SGHRS and CDR2 YFSETQ. V lost 3 bases to trimming and J lost 4 bases, with 14 bases between them. CDR3 DNA: TGCGCCAGCAGCTCGGACGCGCAGGGTTACAATGAGCAGTTCTTC. Translation: CASSSDAQGYNEQFF.

Relative to its sample, this clone is medium-sized. This chain joins TRBV19 and TRBJ1-5, with D possibly matching TRBD1 (6 bases). CDR3 length: 15 amino acids. CDR1 and CDR2 from the germline V gene are LNHDA and SQIVND (reference sequence). V gave up 3 bases and J gave up 5 bases, with 14 bases separating them. The DNA of the CDR3 is TGTGCCAGTAGTATTTCGGGGCAGGGGCATCAGCCCCAGCATTTT. Amino acid sequence: CASSISGQGHQPQHF.

This chain connects TRBV28 to TRBJ1-4, with 7 positions matching TRBD1. Germline V gene sequence: CDR1 MDHEN, CDR2 SYDVKM. V lost 8 bases and J lost 5; bases outside the gene matches: 5. The CDR3 contains 13 residues. CDR3 coding DNA: TGTGCCAGCCGAACAGGGGTAAATGAAAAACTGTTTTTT. It is translated as CASRTGVNEKLFF.

V is TRBV7-2 and J is TRBJ1-3, with D perhaps matching TRBD1 (5 bases). The V end was cut by 1 base, the J end by 3 bases, with 7 bases between. The CDR3 is 14 residues long. CDR1 SGHTA and CDR2 FQGNSA come from the germline V gene. This CDR3 is CASSLVQGGNTIYF. The CDR3 bases are TGTGCCAGCAGCTTAGTTCAGGGTGGAAACACCATATATTTT.

The rearrangement uses TRBV4-1 and TRBJ1-4; TRBD1 aligns across 7 bases. The CDR3 length is 15 residues. Looked up from germline, CDR1 is MGHRA and CDR2 is YSYEKL. V gave up 2 bases and J gave up 7 bases; unmatched junction bases: 7. The CDR3 is CASSQLTGRAEKLFF. CDR3 sequence (DNA): TGCGCCAGCAGCCAATTGACAGGGAGAGCTGAAAAACTGTTTTTT.

V is TRBV7-8 and J is TRBJ2-1; TRBD2 agrees at 10 bases. Losses at the gene ends were 1 base for V and 3 bases for J; bases not matched to a gene: 3. CDR1 is SGHVS and CDR2 is FQNEAQ in the germline V gene. This CDR3 region has 16 residues. CDR3 nucleotide sequence: TGTGCCAGCAGCTTAGGGACTAGCGGAATCTACAATGAGCAGTTCTTC. Translation gives CASSLGTSGIYNEQFF.

For this clone: One end of the junction fails to match germline, which may point to a read error. V is TRBV18 and J is TRBJ1-1; 8 bases are shared with TRBD1. CDR1 and CDR2 (germline): KGHSH, LQKENI. The CDR3 is 12 residues long. This CDR3 reads CASSLTDREELF. The CDR3 DNA sequence: TGTGCCAGCTCACTTACGGACAGGGAGGAGCTCTTT.

The count of this clone is one. J is TRBJ2-7 and V is TRBV7-9; weak D call: TRBD1 (5 bases). This CDR3 has 15 residues. Germline V gene lookup returns CDR1 SEHNR and CDR2 FQNEAQ (reference sequence). V lost 1 base, J lost 2 bases, and 12 bases lay in between. Written as DNA, the CDR3 is TGTGCCAGCAGCTTAGGAGCAGGGATTCCCTACGAGCAGTACTTC. This gives the protein CASSLGAGIPYEQYF.

V and J are TRBV6-2 or TRBV6-3 and TRBJ2-1, with D maybe TRBD2 (6 bases). V was pared by 2 bases and J by 0 bases, with 14 bases between. The CDR3 extends over 17 amino acids. CDR1 and CDR2 from the germline V gene are MNHEY and SVGEGT. The CDR3 DNA reads TGTGCCAGCAGTTACGACGCGCGGAGGGGCTCCTACAATGAGCAGTTCTTC. It codes for CASSYDARRGSYNEQFF.

This chain uses TRBV24-1 with TRBJ1-5; maybe TRBD1 (5 bases). This CDR3 is 13 amino acids long. V lost 6 bases, J lost 4 bases, and 9 bases lay in between. Germline loops: CDR1 KGHDR, CDR2 SFDVKD. CDR3 protein: CATSPPGNQPQHF. The CDR3 DNA sequence: TGTGCCACCAGTCCCCCAGGGAATCAGCCCCAGCATTTT.

V is TRBV5-4 and J is TRBJ1-2; 7 positions match TRBD1. The length of the CDR3 is 17 residues. The germline V gene has CDR1 SGHNT and CDR2 YYREEE (reference sequence). After removal of 3 bases from V and 8 bases from J, the junction contained 19 bases not matched to a gene. The CDR3 bases are TGTGCCAGCAGCTCCGGACTACAGATGGACAGGATTCGCGGCTACACCTTC. This codes for CASSSGLQMDRIRGYTF.

V usage is TRBV6-1 and J usage is TRBJ2-4, with D perhaps TRBD1 (6 bases). CDR1 MNHNS and CDR2 SASEGT come from the germline V gene. The CDR3 has 15 residues. V gave up 3 bases and J gave up 4 bases, with 13 bases separating them. CDR3 nucleotides: TGTGCCAGCAGTGACCCCCGACAGGCAAAAAACATTCAGTACTTC. Translating gives CASSDPRQAKNIQYF.

The rearrangement links TRBV2 to TRBJ2-7; tentatively, D is TRBD1 (6 bases). Trimming left V 1 base short and J 4 bases short, with 14 bases between. Germline V lookup: CDR1 SNHLY, CDR2 FYNNEI. The CDR3 contains 15 residues. CDR3: CASSEELGAPYEQYV. The CDR3, as DNA: TGTGCCAGCAGTGAAGAATTGGGGGCTCCTTACGAGCAGTACGTC.

The chain is built from TRBV27 and TRBJ2-7, with 8 nucleotides matching TRBD1. The V gene end was trimmed by 3 bases and the J gene end by 4 bases; junction bases not matched to a gene: 11. The CDR3 totals 16 residues. From germline, CDR1 is MNHEY and CDR2 SMNVEV (reference sequence). The CDR3 DNA is TGTGCCAGCAGTTTGGGGCAGGGGGCTGGAGCATACGAGCAGTACTTC. This encodes CASSLGQGAGAYEQYF.

The V call is TRBV20-1, the J call TRBJ1-1, with D hard to call. The CDR3 runs 11 residues. Per the germline V gene, CDR1 is DFQATT and CDR2 is SNEGSKA (reference sequence). V was trimmed by 0 bases and J by 11 bases, leaving 10 bases between them. The CDR3 loop reads CSARDASRAFF. CDR3 DNA sequence: TGCAGTGCTAGAGATGCCTCTAGGGCTTTCTTT.

This clone was seen once. The chain carries TRBV6-5 and TRBJ1-2; D is unresolved. The CDR3 is made up of 13 amino acids. Germline CDR1 is MNHEY and CDR2 is SVGAGI. Deletions cut 6 bases from V and 7 bases from J, with 15 bases between. CDR3 amino acids: CASSPRESGGYTF. In DNA, the CDR3 is TGTGCCAGCAGCCCCCGGGAGTCAGGTGGCTACACCTTC.

The chain couples TRBV19 to TRBJ1-1; 9 bases line up with TRBD1. This CDR3 has 15 amino acids. V lost 2 bases to trimming and J lost 8 bases; unmatched junction nucleotides: 9. Germline V gene lookup returns CDR1 LNHDA and CDR2 SQIVND (reference sequence). DNA for the CDR3: TGTGCCAGTAGTATATTTGGACAGGGGACCGCAGAAGCTTTCTTT. This sequence encodes CASSIFGQGTAEAFF.

The V and J genes are TRBV18 and TRBJ1-1; D not resolved. Germline assignment: CDR1 KGHSH and CDR2 LQKENI. The length of the CDR3 is 15 residues. The V and J ends lost 2 bases and 3 bases respectively, with 13 bases between them. The CDR3 DNA sequence: TGTGCCAGCTCACCATCCCTGGGCTGGGACACTGAAGCTTTCTTT. This codes for CASSPSLGWDTEAFF.

CDR3 amino acids: CATSDWGLQGSGNTQYF. In nucleotides, the CDR3 is TGTGCCACCAGTGATTGGGGCTTACAGGGGTCTGGGAATACGCAGTATTTT. This sequence joins TRBV24-1 and TRBJ2-3, with 7 bases fitting TRBD1. Germline V gene sequence: CDR1 KGHDR, CDR2 SFDVKD. Unmatched junction bases numbered 14, after V lost 2 bases and J lost 7 bases. This CDR3 region has 17 residues.